These 31 T cell receptor beta chains were all obtained from the same sample, sequenced in a study of T cells in Graves' hyperthyroidism and ophthalmopathy. Amplified regions were TCR beta CDR3 sequences from RNA transcripts. The TCR CDR3 first-round RT-PCR relied on the HTBI primer set. Via MiXCR, TCRdb re-called the multiplex PCR reads, giving one row per CDR3 protein. The top ten hold 5.3% of the sample, which has 400,000 to 500,000 distinct CDR3 sequences, about an eighth seen once. The sample consisted of blood. These receptors were obtained from a woman aged 18-29 years with Graves' hyperthyroidism.

This clonotype was observed at least ten times. This chain joins TRBV11-3 and TRBJ2-1, with 10 bases lining up with TRBD2. Per germline, CDR1 SGHNT and CDR2 YENEEA. The CDR3 has 16 amino acids. V lost 5 bases, J lost 8 bases, and 12 bases stayed unmatched. The chain's CDR3 is CASSAVGLAGAYEQFF. The CDR3 coding sequence is TGTGCCAGCAGCGCCGTCGGCCTAGCGGGAGCATATGAGCAGTTCTTC.

This clonotype has ten or more counts. J is TRBJ2-2 and V is TRBV10-3; D assignment may be TRBD1 or TRBD2 (6 bases each). CDR3 length: 18 residues. The V gene's germline CDR1 is ENHRY and CDR2 SYGVKD. Trimming shortened V by 0 bases and J by 2 bases, and 16 bases separated the two germline ends. This CDR3 reads CAISESGGGGTNTGELFF. CDR3 sequence (DNA): TGTGCCATCAGTGAGTCGGGAGGCGGCGGGACAAACACCGGGGAGCTGTTTTTT.

This clonotype was detected many times. This rearrangement joins TRBV27 to TRBJ2-7; 12 bases line up with TRBD2. Per germline, CDR1 MNHEY and CDR2 SMNVEV (reference sequence). The junction had 12 bases not matched to a gene; V was cut back by 2 bases and J by 4 bases. The CDR3 contains 18 residues. The CDR3, as DNA: TGTGCCAGCAGTTTAGACGTCCTAGCGGGAGGGCCGTATTACGAGCAGTACTTC. Its protein is CASSLDVLAGGPYYEQYF.

This chain links TRBV4-1 with TRBJ2-5; D may be TRBD1 (6 bases). Germline V gene sequence: CDR1 MGHRA, CDR2 YSYEKL. This CDR3 contains 14 residues. V was shortened by 2 bases and J by 2 bases, with 9 bases between the two germline ends. CDR3 sequence (DNA): TGCGCCAGCAGCCAACGGACAGCTCAAGAGACCCAGTACTTC. Amino acids: CASSQRTAQETQYF.

V is TRBV11-2 and J is TRBJ2-1; D tentatively fits TRBD1 or TRBD2 (5 bases each). This CDR3 region has 16 residues. Trimming removed 2 bases at V and 9 bases at J, with 20 bases between. Per germline, CDR1 SGHAT and CDR2 FQNNGV. CDR3 loop: CASSLFGPRAGGEQFF. CDR3 in DNA: TGTGCCAGCAGCTTATTTGGTCCGCGAGCTGGGGGTGAGCAGTTCTTC.

This clonotype was found a few times. The chain links TRBV20-1 to TRBJ2-2; 14 bases are a match to TRBD2. Germline trimming cut 2 bases from V and 7 bases from J; bases unmatched to any gene: 9. The CDR3 is 17 amino acids. Germline values: CDR1 DFQATT, CDR2 SNEGSKA (reference sequence). In DNA, the CDR3 is TGCAGTGCTAGACGACTAGCGGGAGGGGTACATGGCGGGGAGCTGTTTTTT. Its translation: CSARRLAGGVHGGELFF.

Many counts were recorded for this clonotype. This chain connects TRBV10-2 to TRBJ2-2; 8 nucleotides align to TRBD1. V trimming: 8 bases; J trimming: 0 bases; junction bases outside the gene matches: 2. CDR1 is WSHSY, CDR2 SAAADI, per germline. The CDR3 totals 14 residues. The CDR3 DNA sequence: TGCGCCAGCCGACAGGGGACGAACACCGGGGAGCTGTTTTTT. Amino acids: CASRQGTNTGELFF.

This clonotype was found once. This chain links TRBV6-2 or TRBV6-3 with TRBJ1-2, with 7 nucleotides matching TRBD1. Germline loops: CDR1 MNHEY, CDR2 SVGEGT. The CDR3 is 13 residues long. With V trimmed by 6 bases and J by 7 bases, 8 bases remained unmatched. CDR3 protein: CASSPTGTFGYTF. The CDR3 nucleotides read TGTGCCAGCAGCCCGACAGGGACCTTTGGCTACACCTTC.

The chain recombines TRBV27 with TRBJ2-1; 8 positions match TRBD2. The V gene end was trimmed by 5 bases and the J gene end by 15 bases; junction bases not matched to a gene: 18. The CDR3 has 15 residues. Germline CDR1 MNHEY, CDR2 SMNVEV (reference sequence). CDR3 sequence reads: CASSPGLVVLHRGFF. DNA of the CDR3: TGTGCCAGCAGTCCGGGACTAGTGGTCCTCCACCGCGGGTTCTTC.

The chain uses TRBV6-1 and TRBJ2-7; no clear D. The germline V and J ends were trimmed by 2 bases and 3 bases, with 8 bases remaining between them. CDR3 size: 13 residues. CDR1 and CDR2 from the germline V gene are MNHNS and SASEGT. The CDR3 protein is CASSESAIYEQYF. The CDR3 coding sequence is TGTGCCAGCAGTGAATCGGCGATCTACGAGCAGTACTTC.

This clonotype was recorded many times. CDR3 in amino acids: CASSPGSGETQYF. In DNA form, the CDR3 reads TGTGCCAGCAGTCCTGGTTCAGGAGAGACCCAGTACTTC. This rearrangement joins TRBV12-3 or TRBV12-4 to TRBJ2-5, with D uncertain. Trimming took 5 bases from V and 4 from J, leaving 11 bases between them. This CDR3 is 13 amino acids long.

This clonotype was detected a few times. J is TRBJ1-3 and V is TRBV6-1; 7 nucleotides line up with TRBD1. In germline, CDR1 is MNHNS, CDR2 SASEGT. The ends lost 5 bases at V and 1 base at J; junction bases unmatched: 14. The CDR3 consists of 18 residues. The CDR3 DNA sequence: TGTGCCAGCAGTTTAACAGGGGCCTCCCCTCTATCTGGAAACACCATATATTTT. Protein: CASSLTGASPLSGNTIYF.

This clonotype has a count of ten or more. This chain joins TRBV5-8 and TRBJ1-1; D not resolved. The germline V gene has CDR1 SGHTS and CDR2 YDEGEE. Between the trimmed V and J ends, which lost 0 bases and 5 bases, there was a span of 11 bases. This CDR3 region has 14 residues. The CDR3 is CASSLVGPTTEAFF. CDR3 DNA: TGTGCCAGCAGCTTGGTGGGCCCCACAACTGAAGCTTTCTTT. The variable domain in full, completed from reference TRBV5-8 and TRBJ1-1, reads EAGVTQSPTHLIKTRGQQATLRCSPISGHTSVYWYQQALGLGLQFLLWYDEGEERNRGNFPPRFSGRQFPNYSSELNVNALELEDSALYLCASSLVGPTTEAFFGQGTRLTVV.

This clonotype was detected ten times or more. The chain recombines TRBV27 with TRBJ1-1; D is possibly TRBD1 (5 bases). The CDR3 consists of 11 residues. V was clipped by 5 bases and J by 8 bases, with 9 bases between them. Germline V CDR1 and CDR2: MNHEY, SMNVEV (reference sequence). The CDR3 reads CASSRGHEAFF. The CDR3 DNA sequence: TGTGCCAGCAGTAGGGGCCACGAAGCTTTCTTT.

This clonotype was recorded many times. V and J are TRBV6-1 and TRBJ1-4; 10 bases match TRBD1. V gave up 11 bases and J gave up 9 bases; unmatched junction bases: 15. Germline V gene data show CDR1 as MNHNS and CDR2 as SASEGT. CDR3 length: 15 amino acids. As DNA, the CDR3 is TGTGCCTCCAATTCTCCGGGACAGGGGCATCAAAAACTGTTTTTT. It is translated as CASNSPGQGHQKLFF.

This clonotype was observed many times. This sequence joins TRBV7-2 and TRBJ1-5; 7 bases match TRBD1. The CDR3 consists of 17 residues. The V and J ends lost 5 bases and 1 base, in that order; junction bases with no gene match: 11. The V gene's germline CDR1 is SGHTA and CDR2 FQGNSA. CDR3 in amino acids: CASSATKTGASNQPQHF. For the CDR3, the DNA is TGTGCCAGCAGCGCCACAAAAACAGGGGCGAGCAATCAGCCCCAGCATTTT.

This clonotype was counted at least ten times. The genes are TRBV20-1 and TRBJ2-1; 8 bases align to TRBD2. The germline CDR1 and CDR2 sequences are DFQATT and SNEGSKA (reference sequence). The CDR3 is 13 amino acids. J gave up 9 bases and V 5 bases, and 9 bases lay outside the gene matches. This CDR3 reads CSARAGAGGEQFF. For the CDR3, the DNA is TGCAGTGCTCGAGCGGGAGCCGGCGGTGAGCAGTTCTTC.

The CDR3 sequence is CASSPRREQYF. The CDR3 bases are TGTGCCAGCAGTCCCCGGCGCGAGCAGTACTTC. V is TRBV28 and J is TRBJ2-7; D remains unclear. The CDR3 has 11 residues. Trimming took 5 bases from V and 6 from J, leaving 8 bases between them. The germline V gene encodes CDR1 MDHEN and CDR2 SYDVKM.

This clonotype occurred many times. J is TRBJ1-5 and V is TRBV11-3, with 7 nucleotides matching TRBD1. With 0 bases clipped from V and 3 bases from J, the junction kept 5 bases outside the gene matches. Per germline, CDR1 SGHNT and CDR2 YENEEA. This CDR3 spans 16 amino acids. The CDR3 nucleotides are TGTGCCAGCAGCTTAGATGCTGGACAGGCCAATCAGCCCCAGCATTTT. Its translation is CASSLDAGQANQPQHF. Supplemented by reference TRBV11-3 and TRBJ1-5, the full variable domain reads EAGVVQSPRYKIIEKKQPVAFWCNPISGHNTLYWYLQNLGQGPELLIRYENEEAVDDSQLPKDRFSAERLKGVDSTLKIQPAELGDSAVYLCASSLDAGQANQPQHFGDGTRLSIL.

This clonotype has at least ten counts. The chain carries TRBV10-3 and TRBJ1-2, with 10 bases fitting TRBD1. Trimming cost V 8 bases and J 6 bases; bases outside gene matches: 6. The CDR3 is 13 residues long. Germline V gene data show CDR1 as ENHRY and CDR2 as SYGVKD. The CDR3 DNA sequence: TGTGCCATCTTCATCGACAGGGGGCATGGCTACACCTTC. It encodes CAIFIDRGHGYTF.

This clonotype was seen more than once but under ten times. Germline is not matched at one junction end, which may reflect a read error. J is TRBJ1-1 and V is TRBV12-3 or TRBV12-4; D unresolved. This CDR3 has 15 residues. The CDR3 is CASSKQGRKNTDAFF. CDR3 DNA sequence: TGTGCCAGCAGTAAACAAGGACGGAAAAACACTGATGCTTTCTTT.

The table lists this clonotype with a few counts. The rearrangement joins TRBV4-2 to TRBJ1-2; 8 positions match TRBD1. After removal of 1 base from V and 8 bases from J, the junction contained 6 bases not matched to a gene. CDR1 is LGHNA and CDR2 is YNFKEQ in the germline V gene. CDR3 length equals 14 residues. CDR3 DNA: TGTGCCAGCAGCCAAGGGACAGGGCGTGAGGGCTACACCTTC. The encoded protein is CASSQGTGREGYTF.

This clonotype turned up a few times. Here the CDR3 reads CASSSQGAFGNTIYF. The CDR3 nucleotides are TGCGCCAGCAGCTCTCAGGGGGCGTTTGGAAACACCATATATTTT. The chain has TRBV5-1 and TRBJ1-3; 8 bases are shared with TRBD1. The germline V gene encodes CDR1 SGHRS and CDR2 YFSETQ. Trimming removed 3 bases from V and 3 bases from J; junction bases left unmatched: 5. This CDR3 is 15 amino acids long.

This clonotype was counted at least ten times. This chain connects TRBV6-2 or TRBV6-3 to TRBJ1-2; the match to TRBD1 covers 7 bases. CDR3 length: 18 amino acids. Germline CDR1 and CDR2: MNHEY and SVGEGT. The ends lost 4 bases at V and 1 base at J; junction bases unmatched: 15. CDR3 sequence: CASSSRTGRGQLNYGYTF. The DNA for the CDR3 is TGTGCCAGCAGTTCCAGGACAGGAAGGGGACAGCTTAACTATGGCTACACCTTC.

This clonotype was detected only a few times. The chain uses TRBV7-9 and TRBJ2-7; 11 bases align to TRBD1. Germline CDR1 reads SEHNR; CDR2 reads FQNEAQ (reference sequence). Trimming removed 5 bases from V and 4 bases from J; junction bases left unmatched: 10. This CDR3 has 16 residues. The CDR3 coding sequence is TGTGCCAGCAGCCAGTCCATGGGACAGGGGGTTTACGAGCAGTACTTC. It codes for CASSQSMGQGVYEQYF.

This clonotype occurred a few times. V gene TRBV4-3 combines with J gene TRBJ2-3; 7 bases are shared with TRBD2. Germline V gene sequence: CDR1 LGHNA, CDR2 YSLEER. J gave up 2 bases and V 0 bases, and 2 bases lay outside the gene matches. CDR3 length: 15 amino acids. As DNA, the CDR3 is TGCGCCAGCAGCCAAGAAGGACTAGTCACAGATACGCAGTATTTT. This codes for CASSQEGLVTDTQYF.

The chain has TRBV9 and TRBJ2-2, with D perhaps being TRBD1 or TRBD2 (5 bases each). Trimming took 5 bases from V and 7 from J, leaving 15 bases between them. The CDR3 extends over 14 amino acids. Germline CDR1 SGDLS, CDR2 YYNGEE. The CDR3 is CASRGEPRGGELFF. As DNA, the CDR3 is TGTGCCAGCAGGGGGGAACCCCGGGGCGGGGAGCTGTTTTTT.

In this sample, this clonotype turned up many times. The J gene is TRBJ2-5, the V gene TRBV20-1; D might be TRBD2 (5 bases). This CDR3 spans 15 amino acids. V lost 1 base, J lost 5 bases, and 17 bases lay in between. Germline assignment: CDR1 DFQATT and CDR2 SNEGSKA (reference sequence). CDR3 sequence reads: CSARGPDLPRETQYF. DNA of the CDR3: TGCAGTGCTAGAGGCCCGGACTTACCGCGTGAGACCCAGTACTTC.

The chain couples TRBV4-1 to TRBJ1-1; no clear D. V was pared by 1 base and J by 8 bases, with 14 bases between. Germline V CDR1 and CDR2: MGHRA, YSYEKL. The CDR3 extends over 14 amino acids. The CDR3 here is CASSQGGGPGEAFF. CDR3 in DNA: TGCGCCAGCAGCCAAGGAGGCGGGCCCGGAGAAGCTTTCTTT.

The rearrangement uses TRBV19 and TRBJ2-3; the D gene is possibly TRBD1 (5 bases). The length of the CDR3 is 13 residues. V dropped 5 bases and J dropped 3 bases, with 9 bases sitting between them. Germline CDR1 is LNHDA and CDR2 is SQIVND (reference sequence). The CDR3 spells CASSRRATDTQYF. The CDR3 DNA sequence: TGTGCCAGTAGTCGCAGGGCAACAGATACGCAGTATTTT.

This clonotype was picked up many times. This chain connects TRBV30 to TRBJ1-1; D is perhaps TRBD1 (5 bases). Trimming removed 0 bases at V and 0 bases at J, with 11 bases between. The CDR3 loop spans 15 amino acids. CDR1 and CDR2 (germline): GTSNPN, SVGIG (reference sequence). The CDR3 sequence: CAWSVRQGLNTEAFF. For the CDR3, the DNA is TGTGCCTGGAGTGTGAGGCAGGGTCTGAACACTGAAGCTTTCTTT. Using reference TRBV30 and TRBJ1-1 for the parts outside the CDR3, the full variable domain is SQTIHQWPATLVQPVGSPLSLECTVEGTSNPNLYWYRQAAGRGLQLLFYSVGIGQISSEVPQNLSASRPQDRQFILSSKKLLLSDSGFYLCAWSVRQGLNTEAFFGQGTRLTVV.